A selection of T cell receptor beta chains follows, all from one sample in a study of vaccination and CD4 T cells after COVID-19. TCRdb reprocessed the PCR reads via MiXCR and lists one record per CDR3 protein. The table lists about 9,000 distinct CDR3 sequences, around 18% of them singletons. Antigens for these TCRs are unknown. The sequenced sample was CD4+ T cells from blood, cultured in vitro, obtained after SARS-CoV-2 vaccination. These receptors all stem from a human donor who had recovered from COVID-19. Each CDR3 is given with its conserved first and last residue. A D gene is named only where the DNA matches it firmly. Clone size is given for some rows only: seen once, a few or many times, or a class if the clone is expanded.

V: TRBV5-1
size: -
J: TRBJ2-1
D: TRBD2
CDR3: CASSLEREWVNEQFF
DNA: TGCGCCAGCAGCTTGGAGCGGGAATGGGTCAATGAGCAGTTCTTC

V: TRBV7-6
size: -
J: TRBJ2-1
D: -
CDR3: CASSLLGGNEQFF
DNA: TGTGCCAGCAGCTTACTAGGGGGCAATGAGCAGTTCTTC

V: TRBV24-1
size: -
J: TRBJ2-2
D: TRBD1
CDR3: CATSPGQGMTGELFF
DNA: TGTGCCACCTCCCCGGGACAGGGAATGACCGGGGAGCTGTTTTTT

V: TRBV6-1
size: few
J: TRBJ2-3
D: TRBD1
CDR3: CASSGAHRGSSDTQYF
DNA: TGTGCCAGCAGCGGGGCTCACAGGGGGTCGTCAGATACGCAGTATTTT

V: TRBV3-1
size: -
J: TRBJ1-6
D: -
CDR3: CASSQDRGIYNSPLHF
DNA: TGTGCCAGCAGCCAAGACAGGGGAATCTATAATTCACCCCTCCACTTT

V: TRBV27
size: -
J: TRBJ2-1
D: TRBD2
CDR3: CASRPGTSGFNEQFF
DNA: TGTGCCAGCAGACCCGGGACTAGCGGGTTCAATGAGCAGTTCTTC

V: TRBV10-3
size: few
J: TRBJ2-3
D: TRBD1
CDR3: CAISGQGARDTQYF
DNA: TGTGCCATCAGTGGACAGGGGGCTAGAGATACGCAGTATTTT

V: TRBV29-1
size: few
J: TRBJ2-7
D: TRBD1
CDR3: CSVWEVGTGGFEQYF
DNA: TGCAGCGTTTGGGAGGTAGGGACAGGGGGCTTCGAGCAGTACTTC

V: TRBV19
size: -
J: TRBJ2-3
D: -
CDR3: CASSFMTDTQYF
DNA: TGTGCCAGTAGTTTCATGACAGATACGCAGTATTTT

V: TRBV18
size: -
J: TRBJ1-1
D: -
CDR3: CASSPSAYRDTEAFF
DNA: TGTGCCAGCTCACCCAGTGCATATAGGGACACTGAAGCTTTCTTT

V: TRBV18
size: -
J: TRBJ1-6
D: -
CDR3: CASSPASSYNSPLHF
DNA: TGTGCCAGCTCACCAGCTAGCTCCTATAATTCACCCCTCCACTTT

V: TRBV6-1
size: medium-sized
J: TRBJ1-5
D: -
CDR3: CASSRQAPSNQPQHF
DNA: TGTGCCAGCAGCCGACAGGCGCCAAGCAATCAGCCCCAGCATTTT

V: TRBV6-5
size: few
J: TRBJ2-1
D: -
CDR3: CASSYENSGLSEQFF
DNA: TGTGCCAGCAGTTATGAAAACTCTGGGCTGAGTGAGCAGTTCTTC

V: TRBV6-1
size: medium-sized
J: TRBJ2-5
D: TRBD1
CDR3: CASRRGGGRQETQYF
DNA: TGTGCCAGCCGTCGAGGGGGCGGCAGGCAAGAGACCCAGTACTTC

V: TRBV6-4
size: many
J: TRBJ1-2
D: -
CDR3: CASSDGWGKGYTF
DNA: TGTGCCAGCAGTGACGGATGGGGGAAGGGCTACACCTTC

V: TRBV20-1
size: medium-sized
J: TRBJ2-5
D: -
CDR3: CSARPPAKARETQYF
DNA: TGCAGTGCTCGGCCCCCGGCTAAAGCGAGGGAGACCCAGTACTTC

V: TRBV7-2
size: few
J: TRBJ2-3
D: TRBD2
CDR3: CASSYSGRGDTQYF
DNA: TGTGCCAGCAGCTATAGCGGGAGGGGCGATACGCAGTATTTT

V: TRBV20-1
size: medium-sized
J: TRBJ2-7
D: -
CDR3: CSATPEGGRRSYEQYF
DNA: TGCAGTGCTACGCCTGAGGGGGGGCGCCGGTCCTACGAGCAGTACTTC

V: TRBV12-3/TRBV12-4
size: -
J: TRBJ1-5
D: -
CDR3: CASSPSRSRNQPQHF
DNA: TGTGCCAGCAGCCCGTCCCGGTCCCGCAATCAGCCCCAGCATTTT

V: TRBV21-1
size: few
J: TRBJ1-2
D: -
CDR3: CASSKAPSPNYGYTF
DNA: TGTGCCAGCAGCAAAGCTCCCAGCCCTAACTATGGCTACACCTTC

V: TRBV20-1
size: medium-sized
J: TRBJ2-5
D: TRBD1
CDR3: CSAVRGTGPSETQYF
DNA: TGCAGTGCTGTAAGAGGGACAGGGCCTTCAGAGACCCAGTACTTC

V: TRBV28
size: many
J: TRBJ2-7
D: TRBD2
CDR3: CASSLLAAYEQYF
DNA: TGTGCCAGCAGTTTACTAGCGGCCTACGAGCAGTACTTC

V: TRBV24-1
size: -
J: TRBJ2-1
D: TRBD2
CDR3: CATTPTSGVANEQFF
DNA: TGTGCCACCACCCCGACTAGCGGAGTGGCCAATGAGCAGTTCTTC

V: TRBV7-6
size: medium-sized
J: TRBJ1-1
D: -
CDR3: CASSLLPNTEAFF
DNA: TGTGCCAGCAGCTTACTCCCGAACACTGAAGCTTTCTTT